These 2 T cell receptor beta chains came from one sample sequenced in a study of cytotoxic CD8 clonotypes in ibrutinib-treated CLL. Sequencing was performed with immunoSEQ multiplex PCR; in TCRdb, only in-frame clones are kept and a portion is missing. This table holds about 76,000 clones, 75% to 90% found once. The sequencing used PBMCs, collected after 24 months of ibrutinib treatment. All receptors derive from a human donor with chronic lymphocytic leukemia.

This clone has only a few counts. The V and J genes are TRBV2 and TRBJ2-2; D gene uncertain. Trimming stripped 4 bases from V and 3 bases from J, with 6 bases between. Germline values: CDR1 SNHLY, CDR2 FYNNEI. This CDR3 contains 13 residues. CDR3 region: CASSVAYTGELFF. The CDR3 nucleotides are TGTGCCAGCAGTGTGGCGTACACCGGGGAGCTGTTTTTT.

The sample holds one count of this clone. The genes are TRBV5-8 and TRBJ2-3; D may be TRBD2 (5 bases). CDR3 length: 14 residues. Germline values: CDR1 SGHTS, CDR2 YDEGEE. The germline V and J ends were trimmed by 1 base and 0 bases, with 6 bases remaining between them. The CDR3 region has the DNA TGTGCCAGCAGCTTGAGCGGTAGCACAGATACGCAGTATTTT. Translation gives CASSLSGSTDTQYF.